These 15 T cell receptor beta chains were sequenced from one sample in a study of patients and donors after allogeneic stem cell transplantation. In TCRdb, the RT-PCR reads were re-called with MiXCR into one record per CDR3 protein. Of about 100,000 distinct CDR3 sequences in the sample, less than 45% were seen once. Material: blood, either unsorted or a sorted T cell fraction (not recorded which). The source is a human donor who was either an allogeneic HSCT recipient or a stem cell or donor lymphocyte infusion donor (not recorded which). It is not recorded whose cells these are; they may come from a transplant donor.

The table lists this clonotype with a few counts. This chain links TRBV19 with TRBJ1-1; D not resolved. The CDR3 runs to 15 residues. Deletions cut 1 base from V and 1 base from J, with 10 bases between. Germline lookup yields CDR1 LNHDA and CDR2 SQIVND (reference sequence). The CDR3 protein is CASSIGARKNTEAFF. For the CDR3, the DNA is TGTGCCAGTAGTATAGGAGCCAGGAAGAACACTGAAGCTTTCTTT. The complete variable domain, with remaining parts taken from reference TRBV19 and TRBJ1-1, reads DGGITQSPKYLFRKEGQNVTLSCEQNLNHDAMYWYRQDPGQGLRLIYYSQIVNDFQKGDIAEGYSVSREKKESFPLTVTSAQKNPTAFYLCASSIGARKNTEAFFGQGTRLTVV.

The sample holds a few counts of this clonotype. V and J are TRBV19 and TRBJ1-2, with D unclear. Trimming removed 6 bases at V and 3 bases at J, with 8 bases between. Germline V lookup: CDR1 LNHDA, CDR2 SQIVND (reference sequence). This CDR3 spans 12 amino acids. This CDR3 is CASSQQDYGYTF. In nucleotides, the CDR3 is TGTGCCAGTAGCCAGCAGGACTATGGCTACACCTTC.

Ten or more counts support this clonotype. The chain employs TRBV20-1 and TRBJ1-4; no definite D call. Trimming stripped 3 bases from V and 4 bases from J, with 6 bases between. CDR1 DFQATT and CDR2 SNEGSKA come from the germline V gene (reference sequence). This CDR3 contains 12 residues. This chain's CDR3 is CSARRGNEKLFF. DNA for the CDR3: TGCAGTGCTAGGCGGGGTAATGAAAAACTGTTTTTT.

This clonotype has a count of ten or more. This sequence joins TRBV12-3 or TRBV12-4 and TRBJ1-2, with no clear D. Between the trimmed V and J ends, which lost 2 bases and 10 bases, there was a span of 14 bases. The CDR3 has 13 residues. CDR3 amino acids: CASSLFGQTHYTF. The CDR3 region has the DNA TGTGCCAGCAGTTTATTCGGGCAGACCCACTACACCTTC.

The CDR3 sequence is CSVDITGVNTEAFF. The CDR3 DNA sequence: TGCAGCGTTGATATAACAGGGGTGAACACTGAAGCTTTCTTT. This rearrangement joins TRBV29-1 to TRBJ1-1; 7 nucleotides align to TRBD1. V dropped 3 bases and J dropped 0; count of bases not matched to a gene: 4. Germline CDR1 and CDR2: SQVTM and ANQGSEA. This CDR3 comprises 14 residues. Full variable domain (missing parts from reference TRBV29-1 and TRBJ1-1): SAVISQKPSRDICQRGTSLTIQCQVDSQVTMMFWYRQQPGQSLTLIATANQGSEATYESGFVIDKFPISRPNLTFSTLTVSNMSPEDSSIYLCSVDITGVNTEAFFGQGTRLTVV.

The V call is TRBV20-1, the J call TRBJ1-4; 9 bases map to TRBD1. Per germline, CDR1 DFQATT and CDR2 SNEGSKA (reference sequence). V lost 3 bases, J lost 5 bases, and 7 bases stayed unmatched. The CDR3 length is 15 residues. CDR3 sequence reads: CSASPGTGPNEKLFF. In DNA, the CDR3 is TGCAGTGCTAGTCCCGGGACAGGGCCGAATGAAAAACTGTTTTTT.

This clonotype was seen repeatedly, ten times or more. The chain carries TRBV12-3 or TRBV12-4 and TRBJ1-5, with no clear D. The CDR3 contains 13 residues. Trimming pared 6 bases from V and 1 base from J, leaving 7 bases between. The CDR3 loop is CASREVSNQPQHF. Here the CDR3 DNA reads TGTGCCAGCAGGGAGGTGAGCAATCAGCCCCAGCATTTT.

The chain has TRBV7-8 and TRBJ1-5; 7 bases are shared with TRBD1. With 5 bases clipped from V and 5 bases from J, the junction kept 6 bases outside the gene matches. The CDR3 is 14 amino acids. Germline assignment: CDR1 SGHVS and CDR2 FQNEAQ. CDR3 sequence (DNA): TGTGCCAGCAGCACGGACAGGCTACATCAGCCCCAGCATTTT. Its translation: CASSTDRLHQPQHF.

In its sample, this clonotype was seen a few times. J is TRBJ2-7 and V is TRBV4-2, with 7 bases matching TRBD1. V was clipped by 5 bases and J by 5 bases; unmatched bases: 6. Germline CDR1 reads LGHNA; CDR2 reads YNFKEQ. The CDR3 has 13 amino acids. This chain's CDR3 is CASSFRQGDEQYF. The DNA for the CDR3 is TGTGCCAGCAGCTTCCGACAGGGCGACGAGCAGTACTTC.

The chain couples TRBV4-3 to TRBJ2-1; 7 bases agree with TRBD1. V trimming: 3 bases; J trimming: 9 bases; junction bases outside the gene matches: 14. The germline gives CDR1 LGHNA, CDR2 YSLEER. The CDR3 covers 16 residues. The CDR3 nucleotides read TGCGCCAGCAGCCATCGGGTAGCCAGGGGGTCTGCTGAGCAGTTCTTC. It translates to CASSHRVARGSAEQFF.

This clonotype was seen a handful of times. The chain uses TRBV6-2 or TRBV6-3 and TRBJ2-1; D gene ambiguous. Trimming stripped 1 base from V and 2 bases from J, with 3 bases between. Germline CDR1 reads MNHEY; CDR2 reads SVGEGT. CDR3 size: 13 residues. The CDR3 DNA reads TGTGCCAGCAGTTACTATGCCTACAATGAGCAGTTCTTC. It translates to CASSYYAYNEQFF.

This chain links TRBV11-3 with TRBJ2-7; 9 nucleotides agree with TRBD2. CDR3 length: 16 amino acids. Germline CDR1 SGHNT, CDR2 YENEEA. Losses at the gene ends were 5 bases for V and 0 bases for J; bases not matched to a gene: 8. The CDR3 bases are TGTGCCAGCAGCCCCTGGACTAGCGAGAGCTCCTACGAGCAGTACTTC. Protein sequence: CASSPWTSESSYEQYF.

V is TRBV20-1 and J is TRBJ2-7, with TRBD1 matching over 7 bases. The CDR3 loop spans 13 amino acids. V shed 6 bases and J 1 base; nucleotides not matched to a gene: 6. Germline V gene lookup returns CDR1 DFQATT and CDR2 SNEGSKA (reference sequence). This CDR3 reads CSARQGRSYEQYF. The CDR3 nucleotides are TGCAGTGCGCGACAGGGTAGATCCTACGAGCAGTACTTC.

This clonotype was seen more than once but under ten times. The chain has TRBV28 and TRBJ2-7; 11 bases are shared with TRBD1. The germline V gene encodes CDR1 MDHEN and CDR2 SYDVKM. The CDR3 runs to 19 residues. J gave up 3 bases and V 1 base, and 14 bases lay outside the gene matches. CDR3 residues: CASSLSDRGLASGRYEQYF. In nucleotides, the CDR3 is TGTGCCAGCAGTTTATCGGACAGGGGGCTTGCTAGCGGGCGCTACGAGCAGTACTTC. The full variable domain, rest sourced from reference TRBV28 and TRBJ2-7, is DVKVTQSSRYLVKRTGEKVFLECVQDMDHENMFWYRQDPGLGLRLIYFSYDVKMKEKGDIPEGYSVSREKKERFSLILESASTNQTSMYLCASSLSDRGLASGRYEQYFGPGTRLTVT.

V usage is TRBV20-1 and J usage is TRBJ1-1; D is ambiguous. The CDR3 is 14 residues long. Trimming cost V 1 base and J 0 bases, with 9 bases left between them. From germline, CDR1 is DFQATT and CDR2 SNEGSKA (reference sequence). The CDR3 DNA follows: TGCAGTGCTAGAGGACGCAACATGAACACTGAAGCTTTCTTT. Protein: CSARGRNMNTEAFF.